The rows below give T cell receptor beta chains drawn from one sample of a study of blood T cell repertoires in COVID-19. Produced via immunoSEQ multiplex PCR; TCRdb's table is partial and in-frame only. The sample lists roughly 380,000 clones; about 90% were seen once. Sequencing was performed on PBMCs or T cells enriched from blood (not recorded which). These receptors came from a man aged 25 to 40 who had recovered from COVID-19. CDR3s include the opening cysteine and the closing phenylalanine or tryptophan. A D gene is named only where the DNA matches it firmly. Some rows mark clone size as missing; the rest say once, few, many or name a class of expanded clone.

>TRBV10-2|TRBJ1-1|-|-
CASSGGNTEAFF
TGCGCCAGCAGTGGAGGGAACACTGAAGCTTTCTTT
>TRBV5-1|TRBJ2-1|TRBD2|-
CASTPAGTSNNEQFF
TGCGCCAGCACCCCAGCCGGGACTAGCAACAATGAGCAGTTCTTC
>TRBV9|TRBJ1-2|-|-
CASSGSGKSNYGYTF
TGTGCCAGCAGCGGATCAGGGAAGTCTAACTATGGCTACACCTTC
>TRBV29-1|TRBJ2-2|TRBD2|-
CSVGSGGTGELFF
TGCAGCGTTGGTAGCGGGGGGACCGGGGAGCTGTTTTTT
>TRBV6-5|TRBJ1-2|-|once
CASSYPGAYGYTF
TGTGCCAGCAGTTATCCGGGAGCTTATGGCTACACCTTC
>TRBV4-2|TRBJ1-6|-|-
CASSQEVQAYNSPLHF
TGTGCCAGCAGCCAAGAAGTACAGGCCTATAATTCACCCCTCCACTTT
>TRBV4-1|TRBJ2-1|TRBD1|-
CASSQGQGSYNEQFF
TGCGCCAGCAGCCAAGGACAGGGTTCCTACAATGAGCAGTTCTTC
>TRBV5-1|TRBJ1-6|-|once
CASSLVQGVNSPLHF
TGCGCCAGCAGCTTGGTGCAGGGCGTTAATTCACCCCTCCACTTT
>TRBV30|TRBJ2-2|-|-
CAWSVQGTGELFF
TGTGCCTGGAGTGTACAGGGCACCGGGGAGCTGTTTTTT
>TRBV4-2|TRBJ1-5|-|-
CASSQDGRGWEPQHF
TGTGCCAGCAGCCAAGATGGGAGGGGCTGGGAGCCCCAGCATTTT
>TRBV19|TRBJ2-6|-|-
CASSIGQGGRSGANVLTF
TGTGCCAGTAGTATCGGCCAGGGAGGTCGTTCCGGGGCCAACGTCCTGACTTTC
>TRBV6-5|TRBJ1-2|-|-
CASRVDSSYGYTF
TGTGCCAGCAGGGTGGACAGCTCCTATGGCTACACCTTC
>TRBV19|TRBJ1-1|TRBD1|-
CASSLGTGGLEAFF
TGTGCCAGTAGTCTCGGGACAGGGGGCCTTGAAGCTTTCTTT
>TRBV5-6|TRBJ2-5|-|-
CASSWNRDVETQYF
TGTGCCAGCAGCTGGAACAGGGACGTAGAGACCCAGTACTTC
>TRBV19|TRBJ1-1|-|-
CASALAKNTEAFF
TGTGCCAGTGCCCTCGCTAAGAACACTGAAGCTTTCTTT
>TRBV19|TRBJ1-5|-|-
CASSIDQTAFGQPQHF
TGTGCCAGTAGTATCGACCAGACAGCTTTTGGGCAGCCCCAGCATTTT
>TRBV19|TRBJ1-1|-|-
CASSLIREAEAFF
TGTGCCAGTAGTCTTATCAGGGAGGCTGAAGCTTTCTTT
>TRBV5-1|TRBJ2-2|TRBD1|-
CASSYRGQTNTGELFF
TGCGCCAGCAGCTACAGGGGACAGACGAACACCGGGGAGCTGTTTTTT
>TRBV3-1/TRBV3-2|TRBJ1-5|TRBD1|-
CASSQTGISNQPQHF
TGTGCCAGCAGCCAGACAGGGATTAGCAATCAGCCCCAGCATTTT
>TRBV25-1|TRBJ1-1|TRBD1|once
CASSDSPGQGNTEAFF
TGTGCCAGCAGTGATTCTCCAGGACAGGGGAACACTGAAGCTTTCTTT
>TRBV5-1|TRBJ1-2|-|-
CASSFQGGDNYGYTF
TGCGCCAGCAGCTTCCAGGGCGGGGATAACTATGGCTACACCTTC
>TRBV24-1|TRBJ1-5|TRBD1|-
CATSPKPGQSNQPQHF
TGTGCCACCAGTCCAAAACCGGGACAGAGCAATCAGCCCCAGCATTTT
>TRBV6-5|TRBJ1-2|-|-
CASSDDFSNYGYTF
TGTGCCAGCTCGGATGACTTCTCTAACTATGGCTACACCTTC
>TRBV12-3/TRBV12-4|TRBJ1-5|-|-
CASSLIDQPQHF
TGTGCCAGCAGTTTAATAGATCAGCCCCAGCATTTT
>TRBV6-5|TRBJ2-1|TRBD2|-
CASKQSGGAGNEQFF
TGTGCCAGCAAACAGAGCGGGGGGGCCGGCAATGAGCAGTTCTTC
>TRBV4-3|TRBJ1-4|TRBD1|once
CASSQEPRTGEEKLFF
TGCGCCAGCAGCCAAGAGCCCCGGACAGGGGAAGAAAAACTGTTTTTT
>TRBV20-1|TRBJ1-2|TRBD1|-
CSIQGAYGYTF
TGCAGTATACAGGGGGCATATGGCTACACCTTC
>TRBV10-3|TRBJ1-2|TRBD1|once
CAIDGTGSNYGYTF
TGTGCCATCGACGGGACAGGGTCAAACTATGGCTACACCTTC
>TRBV4-3|TRBJ1-5|TRBD1|-
CASSQGTGGDQPQHF
TGCGCCAGCAGCCAAGGGACAGGGGGCGATCAGCCCCAGCATTTT
>TRBV5-1|TRBJ1-1|-|once
CASNYAWNTEAFF
TGCGCCAGCAACTACGCTTGGAACACTGAAGCTTTCTTT
>TRBV18|TRBJ1-2|-|once
CASSPGPSAGGYTF
TGTGCCAGCTCACCGGGCCCCTCCGCCGGTGGCTACACCTTC
>TRBV5-4|TRBJ2-5|-|-
CASSLGWGKETQYF
TGTGCCAGCAGCTTGGGGTGGGGCAAAGAGACCCAGTACTTC
>TRBV19|TRBJ1-2|TRBD1|-
CASSNRDRALLLGYTF
TGTGCCAGTAGTAACCGGGACAGAGCCTTGCTCCTTGGCTACACCTTC
>TRBV7-2|TRBJ1-4|TRBD1|-
CASSPRQGLEKLFF
TGTGCCAGCAGCCCTAGACAGGGCCTAGAAAAACTGTTTTTT